A single sample gave rise to the 14 T cell receptor beta chains below, sequenced in a study of blood T cell repertoires in COVID-19. Some clones are missing from TCRdb's copy, which holds only in-frame ones; the method was immunoSEQ multiplex PCR. The sample gives 140,000 to 150,000 clones, around 80% of which show up once; approximately 38% is in the top ten. The specimen sequenced was peripheral blood. The receptors were sampled from a human donor in a cohort sampled during active COVID-19.

The chain recombines TRBV5-1 with TRBJ2-1, with 14 bases aligning to TRBD2. Germline V lookup: CDR1 SGHRS, CDR2 YFSETQ. The trim removed 3 bases at V and 7 bases at J, leaving 6 bases unmatched. The CDR3 has 16 amino acids. The CDR3 sequence: CASSSSGLAGGNEQFF. The CDR3 DNA reads TGCGCCAGCAGCTCCTCAGGACTAGCGGGGGGAAATGAGCAGTTCTTC.

The chain combines TRBV29-1 with TRBJ2-7, with D possibly TRBD1 on 5 matching bases. The germline gives CDR1 SQVTM, CDR2 ANQGSEA. V lost 5 bases and J 4 bases, leaving 18 bases between the germline ends. The CDR3 spans 14 residues. The CDR3 reads CSVTLGLGTYEQYF. CDR3 nucleotides: TGCAGCGTTACTTTGGGGCTAGGAACTTACGAGCAGTACTTC.

J is TRBJ1-1 and V is TRBV5-1, with a possible D match to TRBD1 (5 bases). V was pared by 5 bases and J by 1 base, with 9 bases between. This CDR3 comprises 13 residues. CDR1 SGHRS and CDR2 YFSETQ come from the germline V gene. For the CDR3, the DNA is TGCGCCAGCAGTGGGGGGAGGAACACTGAAGCTTTCTTT. It encodes CASSGGRNTEAFF.

This clone was picked up many times. The same CDR3 is also encoded by other DNA sequences in this sample. This rearrangement joins TRBV27 to TRBJ2-5, with D possibly TRBD2 on 5 matching bases. This CDR3 has 13 amino acids. Germline lookup yields CDR1 MNHEY and CDR2 SMNVEV (reference sequence). The V end was cut by 3 bases, the J end by 2 bases, with 7 bases between. The CDR3 nucleotides read TGTGCCAGCAGTTTCGGGATTCAAGAGACCCAGTACTTC. Protein: CASSFGIQETQYF.

The chain employs TRBV5-6 and TRBJ1-2; D gene ambiguous. CDR1 is SGHDT and CDR2 is YYEEEE in the germline V gene. The CDR3 runs 15 residues. V lost 4 bases to trimming and J lost 8 bases, with 21 bases between them. CDR3 nucleotides: TGTGCCAGCAGCCTCCGGGAAGGGTTGTATGAGGGCTACACCTTC. It is translated as CASSLREGLYEGYTF.

The gene calls are TRBV4-1 and TRBJ2-6, with TRBD2 identical over 7 bases. The CDR3 covers 17 residues. V lost 5 bases to trimming and J lost 4 bases; unmatched junction nucleotides: 11. Germline loops: CDR1 MGHRA, CDR2 YSYEKL. The CDR3 is CASSSLGGGTGANVLTF. DNA for the CDR3: TGCGCCAGCAGCTCCCTGGGGGGAGGGACCGGGGCCAACGTCCTGACTTTC.

This clone appeared once. The chain's CDR3 is CAWKEQGAPYF. CDR3 bases: TGTGCCTGGAAAGAACAGGGGGCTCCGTACTTC. The V and J genes are TRBV30 and TRBJ2-5; 9 bases match TRBD1. Germline V CDR1 and CDR2: GTSNPN, SVGIG (reference sequence). The CDR3 spans 11 residues. After removal of 4 bases from V and 13 bases from J, the junction contained 7 bases not matched to a gene.

V usage is TRBV2 and J usage is TRBJ1-2; no reliable D call. V was pared by 2 bases and J by 4 bases, with 11 bases between. The CDR3 runs 14 residues. Germline assignment: CDR1 SNHLY and CDR2 FYNNEI. For the CDR3, the DNA is TGTGCCAGCAGTGAATCGGCGGGAAGCTATGGCTACACCTTC. It codes for CASSESAGSYGYTF. Drawing the rest from reference TRBV2 and TRBJ1-2, the complete variable domain is EPEVTQTPSHQVTQMGQEVILRCVPISNHLYFYWYRQILGQKVEFLVSFYNNEISEKSEIFDDQFSVERPDGSNFTLKIRSTKLEDSAMYFCASSESAGSYGYTFGSGTRLTVV.

The chain employs TRBV5-4 and TRBJ1-6; D gene uncertain. The CDR3 runs 15 residues. V lost 4 bases, J lost 7 bases, and 15 bases lay in between. Germline assignment: CDR1 SGHNT and CDR2 YYREEE (reference sequence). CDR3 DNA sequence: TGTGCCAGCAGCATAACCGGGATGGAAAATTCACCCCTCCACTTT. It encodes CASSITGMENSPLHF. Full variable domain (missing parts from reference TRBV5-4 and TRBJ1-6): ETGVTQSPTHLIKTRGQQVTLRCSSQSGHNTVSWYQQALGQGPQFIFQYYREEENGRGNFPPRFSGLQFPNYSSELNVNALELDDSALYLCASSITGMENSPLHFGNGTRLTVT.

This chain links TRBV18 with TRBJ1-2; TRBD1 aligns across 8 bases. Trimming cost V 3 bases and J 0 bases; bases outside gene matches: 3. CDR3 size: 15 residues. The germline CDR1 and CDR2 sequences are KGHSH and LQKENI. This CDR3 reads CASSPGTGPNYGYTF. CDR3 coding DNA: TGTGCCAGCTCACCTGGGACAGGTCCTAACTATGGCTACACCTTC. The whole variable domain, remainder taken from reference TRBV18 and TRBJ1-2, is NAGVMQNPRHLVRRRGQEARLRCSPMKGHSHVYWYRQLPEEGLKFMVYLQKENIIDESGMPKERFSAEFPKEGPSILRIQQVVRGDSAAYFCASSPGTGPNYGYTFGSGTRLTVV.

The chain recombines TRBV20-1 with TRBJ1-5; D unresolved. This CDR3 is built from 14 residues. The germline V gene encodes CDR1 DFQATT and CDR2 SNEGSKA (reference sequence). With 3 bases removed from V and 9 bases from J, the gap between germline ends came to 18 bases. CDR3 in amino acids: CSASSPQFGRPQHF. The CDR3 DNA is TGCAGTGCTAGTTCGCCCCAATTTGGGAGGCCCCAGCATTTT.

The genes are TRBV6-5 and TRBJ1-5, with TRBD1 matching over 8 bases. V lost 6 bases to trimming and J lost 7 bases; unmatched junction nucleotides: 8. The length of the CDR3 is 14 residues. The V gene's germline CDR1 is MNHEY and CDR2 SVGAGI. Written as DNA, the CDR3 is TGTGCCAGCAGATCTCAGGGGGCAAGGCAGCCCCAGCATTTT. Translation gives CASRSQGARQPQHF.

V and J are TRBV27 and TRBJ2-7; D gene uncertain. Germline loops: CDR1 MNHEY, CDR2 SMNVEV (reference sequence). V was clipped by 2 bases and J by 3 bases, with 8 bases between them. The CDR3 contains 13 residues. Here the CDR3 DNA reads TGTGCCAGCAGTTTAAAATCAGGCTACGAGCAGTACTTC. Its protein product is CASSLKSGYEQYF.

This rearrangement joins TRBV5-5 to TRBJ2-7; 7 nucleotides align to TRBD1. This CDR3 region has 15 residues. Germline-derived CDR1 and CDR2 are SGHKS and YYEKEE (reference sequence). The J segment lost 6 bases and the V segment lost 2 bases, leaving 11 bases of the junction unmatched. The CDR3 region is CASSLETGSYREQYF. CDR3 sequence (DNA): TGTGCCAGCAGCTTAGAGACAGGGTCTTATCGCGAGCAGTACTTC.